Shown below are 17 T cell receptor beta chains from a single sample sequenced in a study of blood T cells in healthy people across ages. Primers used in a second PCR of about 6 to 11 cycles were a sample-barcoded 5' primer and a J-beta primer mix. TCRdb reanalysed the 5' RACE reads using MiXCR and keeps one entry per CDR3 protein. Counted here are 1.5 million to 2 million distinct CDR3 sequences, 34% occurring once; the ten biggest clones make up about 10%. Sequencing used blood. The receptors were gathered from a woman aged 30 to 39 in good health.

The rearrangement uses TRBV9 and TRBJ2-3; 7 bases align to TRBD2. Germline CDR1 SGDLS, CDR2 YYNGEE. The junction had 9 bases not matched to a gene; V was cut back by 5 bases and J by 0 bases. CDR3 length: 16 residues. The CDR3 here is CASRRGEGMSTDTQYF. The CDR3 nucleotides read TGTGCCAGCAGAAGAGGGGAGGGCATGAGCACAGATACGCAGTATTTT.

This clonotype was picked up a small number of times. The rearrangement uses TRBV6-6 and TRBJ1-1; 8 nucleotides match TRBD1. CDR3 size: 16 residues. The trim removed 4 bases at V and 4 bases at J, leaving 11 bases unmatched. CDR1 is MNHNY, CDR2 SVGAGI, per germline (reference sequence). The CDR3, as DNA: TGTGCCAGCAGTTCACGCAGGGGGCGGCTCGGCACTGAAGCTTTCTTT. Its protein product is CASSSRRGRLGTEAFF.

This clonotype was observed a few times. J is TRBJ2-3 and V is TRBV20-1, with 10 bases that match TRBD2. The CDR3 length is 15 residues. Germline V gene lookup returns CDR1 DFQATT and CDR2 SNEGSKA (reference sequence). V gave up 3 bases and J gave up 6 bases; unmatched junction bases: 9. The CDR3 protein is CSASPSGGAGDTQYF. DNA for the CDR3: TGCAGTGCTAGTCCAAGCGGGGGGGCCGGGGATACGCAGTATTTT.

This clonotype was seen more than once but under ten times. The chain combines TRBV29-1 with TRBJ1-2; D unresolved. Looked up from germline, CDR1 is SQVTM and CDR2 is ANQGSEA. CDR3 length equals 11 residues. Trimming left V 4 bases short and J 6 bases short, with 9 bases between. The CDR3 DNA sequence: TGCAGCGTTGGAGGTGTGGATGGCTACACCTTC. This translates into CSVGGVDGYTF.

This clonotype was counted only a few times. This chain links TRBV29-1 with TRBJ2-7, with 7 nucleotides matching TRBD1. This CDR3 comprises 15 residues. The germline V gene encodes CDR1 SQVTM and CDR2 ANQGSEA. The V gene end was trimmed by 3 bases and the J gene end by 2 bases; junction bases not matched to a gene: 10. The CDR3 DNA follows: TGCAGCGTTGAGGACCCGGGACAGAAACCCTACGAGCAGTACTTC. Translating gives CSVEDPGQKPYEQYF.

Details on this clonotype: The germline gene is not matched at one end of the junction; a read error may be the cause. The CDR3 bases are TGTGTCAGCAGCCCTCAACCGGGACAGGGGGAAAGGACCCAGTACTTC. It specifies CVSSPQPGQGERTQYF. J is TRBJ2-5 and V is TRBV12-3 or TRBV12-4, with TRBD1 identical over 11 bases. This CDR3 is 16 amino acids long.

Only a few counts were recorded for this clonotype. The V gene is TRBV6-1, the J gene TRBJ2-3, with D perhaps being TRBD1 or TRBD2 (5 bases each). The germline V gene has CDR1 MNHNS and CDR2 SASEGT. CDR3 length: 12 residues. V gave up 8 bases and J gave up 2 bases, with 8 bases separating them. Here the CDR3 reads CASWDVTDTQYF. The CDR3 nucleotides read TGTGCCAGCTGGGACGTCACAGATACGCAGTATTTT.

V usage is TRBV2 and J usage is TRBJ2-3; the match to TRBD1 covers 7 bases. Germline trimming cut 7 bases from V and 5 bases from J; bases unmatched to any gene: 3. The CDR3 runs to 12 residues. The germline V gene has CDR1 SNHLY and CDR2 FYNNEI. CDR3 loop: CASKGGGDTQYF. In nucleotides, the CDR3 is TGTGCCAGCAAAGGGGGCGGAGATACGCAGTATTTT. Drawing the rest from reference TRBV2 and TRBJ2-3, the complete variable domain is EPEVTQTPSHQVTQMGQEVILRCVPISNHLYFYWYRQILGQKVEFLVSFYNNEISEKSEIFDDQFSVERPDGSNFTLKIRSTKLEDSAMYFCASKGGGDTQYFGPGTRLTVL.

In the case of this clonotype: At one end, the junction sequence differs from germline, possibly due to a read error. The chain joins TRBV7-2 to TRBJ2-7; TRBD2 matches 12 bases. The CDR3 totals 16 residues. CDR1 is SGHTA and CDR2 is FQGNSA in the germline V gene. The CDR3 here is CASSSGLAGTGYGQYF. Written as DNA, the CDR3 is TGTGCCAGCAGCTCGGGACTAGCGGGTACGGGATACGGGCAGTACTTC.

The CDR3 loop is CASSSRLADTNEQFF. The CDR3 nucleotides read TGTGCCAGCAGTTCCCGACTAGCGGACACCAATGAGCAGTTCTTC. This chain uses TRBV27 with TRBJ2-1; 9 nucleotides agree with TRBD2. With V trimmed by 4 bases and J by 6 bases, 7 bases remained unmatched. The CDR3 loop spans 15 amino acids. Germline values: CDR1 MNHEY, CDR2 SMNVEV (reference sequence).

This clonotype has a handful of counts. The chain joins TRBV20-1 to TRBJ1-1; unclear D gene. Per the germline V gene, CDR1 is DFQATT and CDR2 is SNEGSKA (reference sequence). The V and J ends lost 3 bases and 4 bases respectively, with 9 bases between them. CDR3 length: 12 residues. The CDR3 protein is CSASYGGTEAFF. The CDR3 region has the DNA TGCAGTGCTAGTTACGGCGGCACTGAAGCTTTCTTT.

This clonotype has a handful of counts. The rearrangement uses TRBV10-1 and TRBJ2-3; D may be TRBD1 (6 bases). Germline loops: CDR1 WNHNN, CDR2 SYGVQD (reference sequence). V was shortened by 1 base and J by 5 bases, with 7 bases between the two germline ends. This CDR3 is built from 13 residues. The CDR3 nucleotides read TGCGCCAGCAGTGAGTTGACAGGAGATACGCAGTATTTT. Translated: CASSELTGDTQYF.

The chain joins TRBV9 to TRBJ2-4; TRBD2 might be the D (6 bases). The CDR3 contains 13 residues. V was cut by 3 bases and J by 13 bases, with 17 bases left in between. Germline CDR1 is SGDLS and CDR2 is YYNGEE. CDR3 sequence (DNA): TGTGCCAGCAGCGATGGGGAGGCCGGGGAGCAGTACTTC. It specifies CASSDGEAGEQYF. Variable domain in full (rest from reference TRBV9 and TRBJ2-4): DSGVTQTPKHLITATGQRVTLRCSPRSGDLSVYWYQQSLDQGLQFLIQYYNGEERAKGNILERFSAQQFPDLHSELNLSSLELGDSALYFCASSDGEAGEQYFGAGTRLSVL.

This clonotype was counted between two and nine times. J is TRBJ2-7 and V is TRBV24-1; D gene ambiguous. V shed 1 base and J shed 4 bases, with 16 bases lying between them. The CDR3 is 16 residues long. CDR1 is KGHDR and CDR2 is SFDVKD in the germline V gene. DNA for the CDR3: TGTGCCACCAGTGATTTTAAACACCCTAACCGATACGAGCAGTACTTC. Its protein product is CATSDFKHPNRYEQYF.

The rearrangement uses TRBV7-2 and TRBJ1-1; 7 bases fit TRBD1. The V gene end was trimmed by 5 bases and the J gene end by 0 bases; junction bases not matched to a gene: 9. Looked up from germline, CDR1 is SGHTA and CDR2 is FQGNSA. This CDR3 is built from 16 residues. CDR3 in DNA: TGTGCCAGCAGCCCCGCCCCGGGACAGTTGAACACTGAAGCTTTCTTT. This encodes CASSPAPGQLNTEAFF.

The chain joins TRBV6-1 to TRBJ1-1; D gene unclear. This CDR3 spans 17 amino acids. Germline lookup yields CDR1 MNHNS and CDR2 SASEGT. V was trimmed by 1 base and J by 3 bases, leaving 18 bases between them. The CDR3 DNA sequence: TGTGCCAGCAGTGAAGAGGGTTCCGTCAACTGGGACACTGAAGCTTTCTTT. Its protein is CASSEEGSVNWDTEAFF.

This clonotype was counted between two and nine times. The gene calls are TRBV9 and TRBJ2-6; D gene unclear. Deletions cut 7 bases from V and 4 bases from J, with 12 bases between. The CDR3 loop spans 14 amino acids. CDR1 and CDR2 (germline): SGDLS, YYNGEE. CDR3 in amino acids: CASSGSIGANVLTF. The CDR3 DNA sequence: TGTGCCAGCTCCGGTTCGATAGGGGCCAACGTCCTGACTTTC.